Presented here are 25 T cell receptor beta chains from one specimen sequenced in a study of identical twins (dated by TCRdb to 2016 to 2017). The library was built by means of 5' RACE. The reads were generated on an Illumina HiSeq 2000. The public reads were run again by TCRdb, first through fastp at Q25 and then through MiXCR, and only productive beta chains were kept. Each record represents a unique CDR3 protein, reported with the most common genes and DNA among its rows. In this sample the table shows 1.5 million to 2 million distinct CDR3 sequences, more than 30% of which occur a single time. In total, the top ten clones hold about 0.27% of the sample. Input material: cord blood. The receptors shown here come from a newborn girl in good health.

This chain uses TRBV28 with TRBJ1-1; a weak D match, TRBD1 (6 bases). Trimming took 2 bases from V and 8 from J, leaving 15 bases between them. This CDR3 region has 14 residues. In germline, CDR1 is MDHEN, CDR2 SYDVKM. The CDR3 region has the DNA TGTGCCAGCAGTTTAGAGGGGGACGGAGGAGAAGCTTTCTTT. The encoded protein is CASSLEGDGGEAFF. The full variable domain, with the rest looked up from reference TRBV28 and TRBJ1-1, is DVKVTQSSRYLVKRTGEKVFLECVQDMDHENMFWYRQDPGLGLRLIYFSYDVKMKEKGDIPEGYSVSREKKERFSLILESASTNQTSMYLCASSLEGDGGEAFFGQGTRLTVV.

This clonotype was seen a handful of times. V is TRBV11-2 and J is TRBJ1-4; D uncertain. The CDR3 runs to 15 residues. CDR1 and CDR2 from the germline V gene are SGHAT and FQNNGV. With 2 bases removed from V and 1 base from J, the gap between germline ends came to 8 bases. CDR3 amino acids: CASSLITRTNEKLFF. For the CDR3, the DNA is TGTGCCAGCAGCTTAATAACCAGAACTAATGAAAAACTGTTTTTT.

This clonotype was detected a few times. The V call is TRBV2, the J call TRBJ2-4, with 10 bases that match TRBD2. The tail of the sequence fits TRBJ2-5 better, so the J call may be wrong. CDR1 and CDR2 (germline): SNHLY, FYNNEI. The CDR3 spans 19 residues. The CDR3 reads CASLYYRLAGVGVKETQYF. CDR3 DNA sequence: TGTGCCAGCCTCTATTATCGGCTAGCGGGAGTGGGTGTGAAAGAGACCCAGTACTTC.

The V call is TRBV6-1, the J call TRBJ2-1, with 10 bases that match TRBD2. V gave up 3 bases and J gave up 4 bases; unmatched junction bases: 9. The CDR3 is 17 residues long. Per the germline V gene, CDR1 is MNHNS and CDR2 is SASEGT. In nucleotides, the CDR3 is TGTGCCAGCAGTGATCCCCGACTAGCGGGTAATTACAATGAGCAGTTCTTC. Protein: CASSDPRLAGNYNEQFF.

This rearrangement joins TRBV6-2 or TRBV6-3 to TRBJ2-3; 12 bases fit TRBD1. The CDR3 contains 17 residues. V trimming: 2 bases; J trimming: 4 bases; junction bases outside the gene matches: 7. Germline values: CDR1 MNHEY, CDR2 SVGEGT. CDR3 amino acids: CASSYLLGQGASDTQYF. The CDR3 DNA follows: TGTGCCAGCAGTTACCTATTGGGACAGGGGGCTTCAGATACGCAGTATTTT.

The V and J genes are TRBV5-1 and TRBJ2-1; TRBD2 agrees at 7 bases. After removal of 1 base from V and 5 bases from J, the junction contained 18 bases not matched to a gene. Germline-derived CDR1 and CDR2 are SGHRS and YFSETQ. CDR3 length: 19 amino acids. CDR3 sequence (DNA): TGCGCCAGCAGCTTGCGACAAAGACTAGCAGTTACGCCGAACAATGAGCAGTTCTTC. It encodes CASSLRQRLAVTPNNEQFF. The whole variable domain, filled in from reference TRBV5-1 and TRBJ2-1, reads KAGVTQTPRYLIKTRGQQVTLSCSPISGHRSVSWYQQTPGQGLQFLFEYFSETQRNKGNFPGRFSGRQFSNSRSEMNVSTLELGDSALYLCASSLRQRLAVTPNNEQFFGPGTRLTVL.

This clonotype appeared a few times. The chain employs TRBV6-2 or TRBV6-3 and TRBJ2-7, with D possibly TRBD1 on 6 matching bases. The germline CDR1 and CDR2 sequences are MNHEY and SVGEGT. The CDR3 length is 12 residues. With 1 base removed from V and 7 bases from J, the gap between germline ends came to 8 bases. CDR3 DNA: TGTGCCAGCAGTTACTACGGGACAGAGCAGTACTTC. Protein sequence: CASSYYGTEQYF.

The chain has TRBV4-1 and TRBJ1-3; D remains unclear. Between the trimmed V and J ends, which lost 4 bases and 0 bases, there was a span of 16 bases. In germline, CDR1 is MGHRA, CDR2 YSYEKL. There are 17 residues in the CDR3. The chain's CDR3 is CASSLGWPASSGNTIYF. The CDR3 DNA is TGCGCCAGCAGCCTAGGATGGCCAGCTAGCTCTGGAAACACCATATATTTT.

The chain joins TRBV7-9 to TRBJ2-1; 11 bases line up with TRBD1. V shed 3 bases, J shed 4 bases, and the junction held 5 bases outside the gene matches. CDR1 and CDR2 from the germline V gene are SEHNR and FQNEAQ (reference sequence). This CDR3 comprises 16 residues. CDR3 sequence (DNA): TGTGCCAGCAGCTTCCGGACAGGGGGCCTATACAATGAGCAGTTCTTC. Translating gives CASSFRTGGLYNEQFF.

V and J are TRBV2 and TRBJ2-2; TRBD1 matches 9 bases. This CDR3 spans 14 amino acids. The germline V gene encodes CDR1 SNHLY and CDR2 FYNNEI. V lost 9 bases, J lost 7 bases, and 9 bases stayed unmatched. The CDR3 nucleotides are TGTGCCAGTTCCGGGACAGGGTTGGGCGGGGAGCTGTTTTTT. Its protein product is CASSGTGLGGELFF.

V gene TRBV10-3 combines with J gene TRBJ2-1; 10 positions match TRBD2. This CDR3 comprises 17 residues. The J segment lost 4 bases and the V segment lost 0 bases, leaving 6 bases of the junction unmatched. Germline loops: CDR1 ENHRY, CDR2 SYGVKD. CDR3 residues: CAISESATLAGYNEQFF. CDR3 coding DNA: TGTGCCATCAGTGAGTCAGCAACACTAGCGGGGTACAATGAGCAGTTCTTC.

The V call is TRBV28, the J call TRBJ1-5; D remains unclear. Trimming removed 1 base at V and 4 bases at J, with 8 bases between. Germline CDR1 reads MDHEN; CDR2 reads SYDVKM. The CDR3 is 14 residues long. Here the CDR3 reads CASSLLGPNQPQHF. For the CDR3, the DNA is TGTGCCAGCAGTTTATTAGGACCAAATCAGCCCCAGCATTTT.

This clonotype has more than one count but fewer than ten. The chain joins TRBV12-3 or TRBV12-4 to TRBJ1-4; D gene ambiguous. The CDR3 runs 18 residues. V dropped 0 bases and J dropped 2 bases, with 16 bases sitting between them. CDR3 DNA sequence: TGTGCCAGCAGTTTAGCCGGGTTTTACCAGCTGACTAATGAAAAACTGTTTTTT. Translation gives CASSLAGFYQLTNEKLFF.

The sample holds a few counts of this clonotype. In nucleotides, the CDR3 is TGCGCCAGCAGCCAAGAGACTAGCGGGAGAGCAGATACGCAGTATTTT. Its translation is CASSQETSGRADTQYF. V gene TRBV4-1 combines with J gene TRBJ2-3, with 12 bases fitting TRBD2. The germline CDR1 and CDR2 sequences are MGHRA and YSYEKL. CDR3 length: 16 amino acids. The J segment lost 4 bases and the V segment lost 0 bases, leaving 2 bases of the junction unmatched.

The V gene is TRBV3-1, the J gene TRBJ1-1; TRBD1 is a possible D gene (5 bases). Trimming took off 0 bases at V and 5 bases at J, with 13 bases between the two ends. This CDR3 region has 15 residues. Per the germline V gene, CDR1 is LGHDT and CDR2 is YNNKEL (reference sequence). This chain's CDR3 is CASSQEQGRGTEAFF. Written as DNA, the CDR3 is TGTGCCAGCAGCCAAGAGCAGGGTAGGGGAACTGAAGCTTTCTTT.

The gene calls are TRBV4-2 and TRBJ1-2, with 7 bases that match TRBD1. V lost 3 bases, J lost 5 bases, and 15 bases stayed unmatched. The CDR3 consists of 17 residues. Germline CDR1 is LGHNA and CDR2 is YNFKEQ. This chain's CDR3 is CASSHPKGTAGGYGYTF. In nucleotides, the CDR3 is TGTGCCAGCAGCCACCCTAAGGGGACGGCAGGGGGGTATGGCTACACCTTC.

The CDR3: CASSQPTGANQPQHF. The CDR3 DNA reads as TGTGCCAGCAGTCAACCAACAGGGGCCAATCAGCCCCAGCATTTT. The rearrangement links TRBV6-1 to TRBJ1-5; 7 bases match TRBD1. Germline trimming cut 5 bases from V and 3 bases from J; bases unmatched to any gene: 7. Germline CDR1 and CDR2: MNHNS and SASEGT. The CDR3 has 15 amino acids.

This clonotype was seen at least ten times. This chain uses TRBV7-2 with TRBJ2-5; D possibly corresponds to TRBD2 (5 bases). V lost 1 base and J lost 4, with 10 bases in between. Germline V gene lookup returns CDR1 SGHTA and CDR2 FQGNSA. This CDR3 is built from 14 residues. This CDR3 reads CASSLVRTPETQYF. The DNA for the CDR3 is TGTGCCAGCAGCTTAGTTCGGACTCCAGAGACCCAGTACTTC. The complete variable domain, with remaining parts taken from reference TRBV7-2 and TRBJ2-5, reads GAGVSQSPSNKVTEKGKDVELRCDPISGHTALYWYRQSLGQGLEFLIYFQGNSAPDKSGLPSDRFSAERTGGSVSTLTIQRTQQEDSAVYLCASSLVRTPETQYFGPGTRLLVL.

The chain couples TRBV25-1 to TRBJ2-5; weak D call: TRBD1 (6 bases). CDR3 size: 14 residues. The V gene's germline CDR1 is MGHDK and CDR2 SYGVNS. The V and J ends lost 1 base and 11 bases respectively, with 17 bases between them. The CDR3 sequence is CASSELARGNEQYF. As DNA, the CDR3 is TGTGCCAGCAGTGAATTGGCCAGGGGAAATGAGCAGTACTTC.

Comments on this clonotype: Just one base apart from a much larger clone, this may be a read error. The chain recombines TRBV10-3 with TRBJ2-1, with 13 bases fitting TRBD2. The J call may not be correct, given that the DNA end is closer to TRBJ2-7. This CDR3 region has 18 residues. CDR1 ENHRY and CDR2 SYGVKD come from the germline V gene. This CDR3 reads CAISAGTSGVSSYNEQYF. The CDR3 DNA is TGTGCCATCAGCGCCGGGACTAGCGGGGTTAGCTCCTACAATGAGCAGTACTTC.

This clonotype showed up just a few times. The chain combines TRBV29-1 with TRBJ2-1, with 8 bases fitting TRBD1. The V segment lost 4 bases and the J segment 4 bases; nucleotides outside the gene matches: 3. CDR3 length: 13 amino acids. Germline loops: CDR1 SQVTM, CDR2 ANQGSEA. CDR3 sequence reads: CSVVRQGYNEQFF. The DNA for the CDR3 is TGCAGCGTTGTACGACAGGGGTACAATGAGCAGTTCTTC.

In its sample, this clonotype was seen a few times. V and J are TRBV4-1 and TRBJ2-3; TRBD2 matches 13 bases. The CDR3 is made up of 17 amino acids. V lost 1 base, J lost 2 bases, and 3 bases stayed unmatched. The germline CDR1 and CDR2 sequences are MGHRA and YSYEKL. This CDR3 reads CASSQAGLAGVTDTQYF. The CDR3 nucleotides are TGCGCCAGCAGCCAAGCAGGACTAGCGGGGGTCACAGATACGCAGTATTTT.

This chain uses TRBV3-1 with TRBJ2-3, with D uncertain. The CDR3 has 16 amino acids. V gave up 2 bases and J gave up 1 base, with 13 bases separating them. The germline gives CDR1 LGHDT, CDR2 YNNKEL (reference sequence). CDR3 DNA: TGTGCCAGCAGCCAATCTGGGGAAAGGGGCACAGATACGCAGTATTTT. Its protein is CASSQSGERGTDTQYF.

V usage is TRBV20-1 and J usage is TRBJ2-7, with a possible D match to TRBD1 (5 bases). Germline V CDR1 and CDR2: DFQATT, SNEGSKA (reference sequence). V lost 6 bases to trimming and J lost 1 base, with 16 bases between them. The CDR3 extends over 14 amino acids. Here the CDR3 DNA reads TGCAGTGCCAGAACAACAGGCTTATCCTACGAGCAGTACTTC. Amino acids: CSARTTGLSYEQYF.

The rearrangement links TRBV12-3 or TRBV12-4 to TRBJ2-1; D possibly uses TRBD1 or TRBD2 (5 bases each). This CDR3 is built from 14 residues. Trimming shortened V by 5 bases and J by 13 bases, and 21 bases separated the two germline ends. CDR3 coding DNA: TGTGCCAGCAGTCCCCTAGCAGGGCCCGGGACCCAGTTCTTC. Encoded protein: CASSPLAGPGTQFF.